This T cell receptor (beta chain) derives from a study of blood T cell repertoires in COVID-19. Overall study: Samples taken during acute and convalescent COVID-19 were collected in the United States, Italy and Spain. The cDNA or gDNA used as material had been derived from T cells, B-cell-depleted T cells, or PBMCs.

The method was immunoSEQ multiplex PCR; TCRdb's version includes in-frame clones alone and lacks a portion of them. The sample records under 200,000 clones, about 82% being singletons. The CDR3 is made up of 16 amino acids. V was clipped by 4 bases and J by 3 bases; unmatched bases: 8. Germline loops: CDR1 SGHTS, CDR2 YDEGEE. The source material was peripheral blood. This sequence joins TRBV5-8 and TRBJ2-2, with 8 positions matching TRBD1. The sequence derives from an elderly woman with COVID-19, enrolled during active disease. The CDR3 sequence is CASSLLQGAYTGELFF. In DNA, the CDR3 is TGTGCCAGCAGCCTCCTCCAGGGGGCCTACACCGGGGAGCTGTTTTTT.